Each of the 24 T cell receptor beta chains below was sequenced from the same sample in a study of T cell responses to AZD1222 COVID-19 vaccine. Sequencing was performed with immunoSEQ multiplex PCR; in TCRdb, only in-frame clones are kept and a portion is missing. The sample contains around 130,000 clones, 80% to 95% of which appear only once. The sample consisted of peripheral blood, taken 28 days after the second AZD1222 dose. These receptor sequences come from an adult who received the AZD1222 COVID-19 vaccine.

This clone appeared a single time. This chain joins TRBV19 and TRBJ1-2; D not resolved. Between the trimmed V and J ends, which lost 3 bases and 5 bases, there was a span of 10 bases. Germline CDR1 reads LNHDA; CDR2 reads SQIVND (reference sequence). This CDR3 spans 13 amino acids. The CDR3 region is CASSMSRFYGYTF. The CDR3 DNA follows: TGTGCCAGTAGTATGTCCAGGTTTTATGGCTACACCTTC.

In its sample, this clone was seen a few times. This chain uses TRBV24-1 with TRBJ2-5, with D possibly being TRBD1 (6 bases). The V end lost 7 bases, the J end lost 2 bases, and 13 bases lay between the germline ends. Per the germline V gene, CDR1 is KGHDR and CDR2 is SFDVKD. The CDR3 contains 14 residues. In DNA form, the CDR3 reads TGTGCCACCAGACAGACAGGACCTCAAGAGACCCAGTACTTC. Translation gives CATRQTGPQETQYF.

The V and J genes are TRBV3-1 (or the pseudogene TRBV3-2) and TRBJ1-4; D is undetermined. Looked up from germline, CDR1 is LGHDT and CDR2 is YNNKEL (reference sequence). V lost 4 bases, J lost 4 bases, and 10 bases lay in between. CDR3 length: 14 amino acids. CDR3 loop: CASSPRGSNEKLFF. CDR3 DNA sequence: TGTGCCAGCAGCCCCCGTGGGAGTAATGAAAAACTGTTTTTT.

This chain joins TRBV18 and TRBJ1-3, with D maybe TRBD1 (5 bases). This CDR3 region has 16 residues. CDR1 is KGHSH and CDR2 is LQKENI in the germline V gene. The germline V and J ends were trimmed by 3 bases and 3 bases, with 15 bases remaining between them. The CDR3 loop reads CASSPLPGSVGNTIYF. CDR3 coding DNA: TGTGCCAGCTCACCCCTTCCAGGGAGTGTTGGAAACACCATATATTTT. Drawing the rest from reference TRBV18 and TRBJ1-3, the complete variable domain is NAGVMQNPRHLVRRRGQEARLRCSPMKGHSHVYWYRQLPEEGLKFMVYLQKENIIDESGMPKERFSAEFPKEGPSILRIQQVVRGDSAAYFCASSPLPGSVGNTIYFGEGSWLTVV.

V gene TRBV5-1 combines with J gene TRBJ2-1, with a tentative D call TRBD1 (7 bases). Trimming shortened V by 2 bases and J by 5 bases, and 14 bases separated the two germline ends. The germline V gene encodes CDR1 SGHRS and CDR2 YFSETQ. The CDR3 totals 15 residues. CDR3 in amino acids: CASSFPRGENNEQFF. CDR3 DNA sequence: TGCGCCAGCAGCTTCCCCAGGGGGGAAAACAATGAGCAGTTCTTC.

The CDR3 spells CASSEGTGDSYGYTF. The CDR3 coding sequence is TGTGCCAGCAGCGAGGGGACGGGGGATAGCTATGGCTACACCTTC. The chain recombines TRBV5-6 with TRBJ1-2; a weak D match, TRBD1 (5 bases). Trimming removed 4 bases from V and 4 bases from J, with 17 bases in between. The CDR3 is 15 residues long. From germline, CDR1 is SGHDT and CDR2 YYEEEE. The whole variable domain, remainder taken from reference TRBV5-6 and TRBJ1-2, is DAGVTQSPTHLIKTRGQQVTLRCSPKSGHDTVSWYQQALGQGPQFIFQYYEEEERQRGNFPDRFSGHQFPNYSSELNVNALLLGDSALYLCASSEGTGDSYGYTFGSGTRLTVV.

The chain has TRBV6-5 and TRBJ2-1; D gene uncertain. From germline, CDR1 is MNHEY and CDR2 SVGAGI. Trimming stripped 5 bases from V and 6 bases from J, with 11 bases between. The CDR3 has 13 residues. In nucleotides, the CDR3 is TGTGCCAGCAGTCCTAGTGGTTTCAATGAGCAGTTCTTC. Translating it yields CASSPSGFNEQFF.

The chain has TRBV6-2 or TRBV6-3 and TRBJ2-1; weak D call: TRBD2 (6 bases). The germline CDR1 and CDR2 sequences are MNHEY and SVGEGT. The CDR3 spans 15 residues. Trimming stripped 6 bases from V and 5 bases from J, with 17 bases between. The CDR3 nucleotides read TGTGCCAGCAGCGAAAGACTAGGAGTCGACAATGAGCAGTTCTTC. Translating it yields CASSERLGVDNEQFF.

J is TRBJ2-3 and V is TRBV5-6; 9 bases agree with TRBD1. Germline V gives CDR1 SGHDT, CDR2 YYEEEE. The length of the CDR3 is 15 residues. V shed 2 bases, J shed 3 bases, and the junction held 4 bases outside the gene matches. The CDR3 is CASSLGTGFTDTQYF. The DNA for the CDR3 is TGTGCCAGCAGCTTAGGGACAGGGTTTACAGATACGCAGTATTTT.

The V gene is TRBV28, the J gene TRBJ2-1; 9 bases line up with TRBD2. V was clipped by 5 bases and J by 5 bases; unmatched bases: 7. The CDR3 consists of 15 residues. Per germline, CDR1 MDHEN and CDR2 SYDVKM. Here the CDR3 reads CASSQLAGFDNEQFF. The DNA for the CDR3 is TGTGCCAGCAGTCAGCTAGCGGGGTTCGACAATGAGCAGTTCTTC.

This chain links TRBV12-3 or TRBV12-4 with TRBJ1-5, with TRBD1 matching 8 bases. The ends lost 4 bases at V and 6 bases at J; junction bases unmatched: 2. There are 13 residues in the CDR3. In DNA, the CDR3 is TGTGCCAGCAGTTCAGGGGGCGGTCAGCCCCAGCATTTT. Its translation is CASSSGGGQPQHF.

V usage is TRBV6-2 or TRBV6-3 and J usage is TRBJ1-1; D unresolved. Germline V CDR1 and CDR2: MNHEY, SVGEGT. The CDR3 totals 14 residues. V was trimmed by 2 bases and J by 0 bases, leaving 7 bases between them. The chain's CDR3 is CASSYSLMNTEAFF. The DNA for the CDR3 is TGTGCCAGCAGTTACAGTTTAATGAACACTGAAGCTTTCTTT.

This chain joins TRBV7-9 and TRBJ2-1, with 12 nucleotides matching TRBD2. Trimming removed 1 base from V and 7 bases from J; junction bases left unmatched: 5. The CDR3 has 16 residues. Per the germline V gene, CDR1 is SEHNR and CDR2 is FQNEAQ (reference sequence). The CDR3 loop is CASSLVGLAGMNEQFF. CDR3 in DNA: TGTGCCAGCAGCTTAGTAGGACTAGCGGGAATGAATGAGCAGTTCTTC. Full variable domain (missing parts from reference TRBV7-9 and TRBJ2-1): DTGVSQNPRHKITKRGQNVTFRCDPISEHNRLYWYRQTLGQGPEFLTYFQNEAQLEKSRLLSDRFSAERPKGSFSTLEIQRTEQGDSAMYLCASSLVGLAGMNEQFFGPGTRLTVL.

V gene TRBV7-3 combines with J gene TRBJ2-4; D gene ambiguous. The CDR3 is 15 residues long. From germline, CDR1 is SGHTA and CDR2 FQGTGA. Trimming removed 5 bases from V and 0 bases from J, with 11 bases in between. This CDR3 reads CASSPTQLAKNIQYF. DNA for the CDR3: TGTGCCAGCAGCCCGACTCAGCTAGCCAAAAACATTCAGTACTTC.

This rearrangement joins TRBV28 to TRBJ1-2, with 7 bases that match TRBD1. The germline V gene encodes CDR1 MDHEN and CDR2 SYDVKM. The CDR3 runs to 18 residues. The trim removed 1 base at V and 5 bases at J, leaving 16 bases unmatched. CDR3 protein: CASSLSTYRTGRRYGYTF. CDR3 nucleotides: TGTGCCAGCAGTTTATCGACCTACCGGACAGGACGACGGTATGGCTACACCTTC.

This clone has more than one count but fewer than ten. The chain combines TRBV2 with TRBJ2-7; D is undetermined. V dropped 6 bases and J dropped 6 bases, with 18 bases sitting between them. CDR1 is SNHLY and CDR2 is FYNNEI in the germline V gene. The CDR3 consists of 14 residues. CDR3 protein: CASRPLVLPSEQYF. The CDR3 DNA sequence: TGTGCCAGCAGGCCACTGGTTCTTCCTTCCGAGCAGTACTTC.

This chain links TRBV6-5 with TRBJ2-7; 8 bases match TRBD2. Germline loops: CDR1 MNHEY, CDR2 SVGAGI. This CDR3 has 14 amino acids. Trimming removed 2 bases from V and 2 bases from J; junction bases left unmatched: 2. The CDR3 protein is CASSYQRGPYEQYF. The CDR3, as DNA: TGTGCCAGCAGTTACCAGCGGGGGCCCTACGAGCAGTACTTC.

This chain links TRBV27 with TRBJ2-7; 7 bases are shared with TRBD2. V gave up 6 bases and J gave up 2 bases; unmatched junction bases: 4. Germline assignment: CDR1 MNHEY and CDR2 SMNVEV (reference sequence). The CDR3 covers 13 residues. CDR3 DNA: TGTGCCAGCAGGAGCGGGGCCCCCTACGAGCAGTACTTC. Translating it yields CASRSGAPYEQYF.

The gene calls are TRBV7-9 and TRBJ2-1, with D possibly TRBD1 on 5 matching bases. V was trimmed by 5 bases and J by 10 bases, leaving 18 bases between them. The CDR3 runs 14 residues. The germline gives CDR1 SEHNR, CDR2 FQNEAQ (reference sequence). The CDR3 bases are TGTGCCAGCAGCCGTACCCAGGGAATCCTCGAGCAGTTCTTC. Its protein product is CASSRTQGILEQFF.

V and J are TRBV6-5 and TRBJ1-5, with a possible D match to TRBD1 (5 bases). Trimming took off 3 bases at V and 9 bases at J, with 18 bases between the two ends. The length of the CDR3 is 15 residues. CDR1 and CDR2 from the germline V gene are MNHEY and SVGAGI. For the CDR3, the DNA is TGTGCCAGCAGTTATAAAGCCGGGACCGCGGGGCCCCAGCATTTT. Translating gives CASSYKAGTAGPQHF.

The rearrangement uses TRBV28 and TRBJ1-2, with D possibly TRBD1 on 5 matching bases. The V gene lost 8 bases and the J gene lost 8 bases, with 9 bases spanning the gap. There are 10 residues in the CDR3. Per the germline V gene, CDR1 is MDHEN and CDR2 is SYDVKM. CDR3 in DNA: TGTGCCAGCGGGGCGGGCGGCTACACCTTC. It encodes CASGAGGYTF.

This chain uses TRBV7-2 with TRBJ1-6; D perhaps matches TRBD1 (6 bases). Germline lookup yields CDR1 SGHTA and CDR2 FQGNSA. Deletions cut 1 base from V and 5 bases from J, with 9 bases between. The CDR3 runs 15 residues. CDR3 nucleotides: TGTGCCAGCAGCTTAGATTCAGGGGATAATTCACCCCTCCACTTT. It encodes CASSLDSGDNSPLHF.

With regard to this clone: The identical CDR3 is also encoded by other nucleotide sequences in the sample. The chain links TRBV5-4 to TRBJ2-3; no firm D call. V was shortened by 0 bases and J by 0 bases, with 5 bases between the two germline ends. CDR3 length equals 14 residues. Germline V gives CDR1 SGHNT, CDR2 YYREEE (reference sequence). The CDR3 sequence is CASSLGRSTDTQYF. As DNA, the CDR3 is TGTGCCAGCAGCTTGGGCAGGAGCACAGATACGCAGTATTTT.

V and J are TRBV27 and TRBJ2-3, with D possibly being TRBD1 (6 bases). The CDR3 has 14 residues. Deletions cut 1 base from V and 5 bases from J, with 10 bases between. Germline CDR1 reads MNHEY; CDR2 reads SMNVEV (reference sequence). The CDR3 DNA follows: TGTGCCAGCAGTTTATTAGGGGGTCAAGATACGCAGTATTTT. Translated, it gives CASSLLGGQDTQYF.